The clone carrying this T cell receptor (beta chain) appeared once. Antigen: not known. Germline V CDR1 and CDR2: SEHNR, FQNEAQ (reference sequence). The CDR3 is 15 residues long. Trimming pared 4 bases from V and 0 bases from J, leaving 9 bases between. The data are from a study of blood T cells in healthy people across ages. Study outcomes and limitations: The fall in TCR beta diversity per million T cells was roughly linear with age.

With each sample, at least 5 micrograms of total RNA were extracted. A second PCR, run for 7 to 11 cycles, used a sample-barcoded 5' primer plus a J-beta primer mix. TCRdb re-analysed the 5' RACE reads in MiXCR, keeping a single row per CDR3 protein. In the table there are fewer than 2,000,000 distinct CDR3 sequences, 30% to 40% of which are singletons. The origin of this receptor is a human donor in good health. The V gene is TRBV7-9, the J gene TRBJ2-2; D not certain. Material: blood. The CDR3 is CASSWTATNTGELFF. The CDR3, as DNA: TGTGCCAGCAGCTGGACGGCTACGAACACCGGGGAGCTGTTTTTT.